This T cell receptor (beta chain) was retrieved from a study of beta chain features in type 1 diabetes. A single heparinised draw of around 0.11 L on average was taken per donor. Purity exceeding 98% was reached by all sorted populations. Overall study findings and caveats: Naive, central memory and Treg TCRB repertoires appeared more alike in patients than in healthy donors.

The entirety of the isolated RNA underwent reverse transcription, so expressed TCRB transcripts were sequenced. Assay used: immunoSEQ multiplex PCR; TCRdb lists only in-frame clones, some missing. The sample includes 310,000 or so clones, 8% to 13% of them seen just once. This clone was observed a few times. The antigen is not known. This same CDR3 is encoded by further DNA sequences in the sample. With 5 bases removed from V and 3 bases from J, the gap between germline ends came to 8 bases. Per the germline V gene, CDR1 is SEHNR and CDR2 is FQNEAQ (reference sequence). This CDR3 region has 12 residues.

The receptor was derived from a woman aged 25 to 39 in good health. The chain employs TRBV7-9 and TRBJ2-7; D is possibly TRBD1 (6 bases). Sequencing used naive CD4+ T cells from blood. The CDR3 bases are TGTGCCAGCAGCAGAGGGGGCTACGAGCAGTACTTC. The encoded protein is CASSRGGYEQYF.